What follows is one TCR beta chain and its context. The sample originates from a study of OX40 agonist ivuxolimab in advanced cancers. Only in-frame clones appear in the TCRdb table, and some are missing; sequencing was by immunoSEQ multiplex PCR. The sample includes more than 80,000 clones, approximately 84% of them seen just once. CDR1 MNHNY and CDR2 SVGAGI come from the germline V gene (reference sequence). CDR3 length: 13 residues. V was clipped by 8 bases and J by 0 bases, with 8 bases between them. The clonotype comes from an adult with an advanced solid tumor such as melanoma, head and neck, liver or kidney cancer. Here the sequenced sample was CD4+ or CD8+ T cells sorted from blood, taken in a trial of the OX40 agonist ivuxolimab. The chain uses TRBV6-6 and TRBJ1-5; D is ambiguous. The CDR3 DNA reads TGTGCCAGCCGGCAGGATAGCAATCAGCCCCAGCATTTT. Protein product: CASRQDSNQPQHF.